The T cell receptor (beta chain) described here comes from a study of cytomegalovirus exposure and HLA in healthy donors. Whole-study context: An earlier analysis identified 120 million or so unique TCR beta sequences in about 179 million T cells. The study's early data release held about 85 million unique TCRs from HLA-typed donors. Study-level findings and limits: Reports indicate that TCR beta sequences accurately predicted the HLA-A and HLA-B alleles of most subjects.

To note about this clone: Its antigen is not identified.

Vbeta (60) and Jbeta (13) primers were used in the PCR. As handled by the study authors: The authors later counted 70 million to 80 million unique TCR beta chains, some 10 million of them shared. Profiling relied on immunoSEQ multiplex PCR, and the TCRdb table lists in-frame clones only, not all of them. V, J and clone size derive from that table, while D and trimming were established from the DNA sequence. The sample consists of about 130,000 clones, approximately 82% of them appearing once. The source of this sequence is a man aged 40-55 years in good health and CMV-seronegative. The sample comprised PBMCs.

Here the CDR3 reads CASRPLALNTGELFF. In DNA form, the CDR3 reads TGTGCCAGCAGACCACTAGCCCTGAACACCGGGGAGCTGTTTTTT. The J gene is TRBJ2-2, the V gene TRBV27; a possible D gene is TRBD2 (6 bases). The CDR3 is 15 amino acids. Germline values: CDR1 MNHEY, CDR2 SMNVEV (reference sequence). V lost 6 bases, J lost 1 base, and 12 bases lay in between.